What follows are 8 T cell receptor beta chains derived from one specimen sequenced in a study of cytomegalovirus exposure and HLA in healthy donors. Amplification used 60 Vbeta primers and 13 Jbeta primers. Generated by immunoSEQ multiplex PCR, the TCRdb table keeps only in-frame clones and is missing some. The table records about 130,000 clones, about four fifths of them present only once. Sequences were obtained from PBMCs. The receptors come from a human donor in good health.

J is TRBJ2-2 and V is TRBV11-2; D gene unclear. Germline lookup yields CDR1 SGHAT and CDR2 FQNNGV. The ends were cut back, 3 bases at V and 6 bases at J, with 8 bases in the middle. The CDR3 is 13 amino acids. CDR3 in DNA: TGTGCCAGCAGCTTCCTCGGTCCCGGGGAGCTGTTTTTT. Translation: CASSFLGPGELFF.

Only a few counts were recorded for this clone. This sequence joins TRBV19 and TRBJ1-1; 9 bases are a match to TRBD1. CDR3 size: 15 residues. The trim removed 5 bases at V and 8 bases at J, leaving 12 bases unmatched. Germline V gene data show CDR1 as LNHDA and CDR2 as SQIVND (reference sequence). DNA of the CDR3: TGTGCCAGTAGTGTCACCGGGACAGGGCAATCGGAAGCTTTCTTT. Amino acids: CASSVTGTGQSEAFF.

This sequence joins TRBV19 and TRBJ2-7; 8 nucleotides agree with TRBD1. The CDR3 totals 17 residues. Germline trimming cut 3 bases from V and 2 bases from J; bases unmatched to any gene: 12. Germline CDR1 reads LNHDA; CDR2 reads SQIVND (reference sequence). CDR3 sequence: CASSMAPTGTGAYEQYF. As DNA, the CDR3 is TGTGCCAGTAGTATGGCCCCCACCGGGACAGGAGCCTACGAGCAGTACTTC.

CDR3 sequence reads: CAISARGTLKGNEQFF. The CDR3 nucleotides read TGTGCCATCAGTGCCAGGGGGACTCTCAAAGGGAATGAGCAGTTCTTC. The chain uses TRBV10-3 and TRBJ2-1; the D gene is possibly TRBD1 (7 bases). The V gene's germline CDR1 is ENHRY and CDR2 SYGVKD. V gave up 4 bases and J gave up 7 bases, with 20 bases separating them. The CDR3 runs to 16 residues.

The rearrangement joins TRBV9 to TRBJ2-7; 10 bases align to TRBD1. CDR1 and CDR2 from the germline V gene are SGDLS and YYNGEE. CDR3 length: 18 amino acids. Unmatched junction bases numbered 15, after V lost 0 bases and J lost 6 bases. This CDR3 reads CASSVGTGGNSRSLEQYF. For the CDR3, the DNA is TGTGCCAGCAGCGTAGGGACAGGGGGTAATAGTAGGTCCCTCGAGCAGTACTTC.

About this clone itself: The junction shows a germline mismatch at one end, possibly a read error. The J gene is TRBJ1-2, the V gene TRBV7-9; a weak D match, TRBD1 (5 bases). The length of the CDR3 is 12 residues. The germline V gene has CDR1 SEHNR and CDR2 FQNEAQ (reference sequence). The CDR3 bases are TGTTCCAGCAGCCCCCAGGGATGGGGCTACACCTTC. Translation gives CSSSPQGWGYTF.

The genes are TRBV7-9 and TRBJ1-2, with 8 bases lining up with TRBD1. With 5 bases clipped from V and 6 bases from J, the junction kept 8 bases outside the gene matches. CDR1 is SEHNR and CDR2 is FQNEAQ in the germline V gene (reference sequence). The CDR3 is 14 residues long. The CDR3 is CASSLGQERNGYTF. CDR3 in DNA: TGTGCCAGCAGCCTGGGACAGGAACGGAATGGCTACACCTTC. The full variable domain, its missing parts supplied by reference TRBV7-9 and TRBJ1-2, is DTGVSQNPRHKITKRGQNVTFRCDPISEHNRLYWYRQTLGQGPEFLTYFQNEAQLEKSRLLSDRFSAERPKGSFSTLEIQRTEQGDSAMYLCASSLGQERNGYTFGSGTRLTVV.

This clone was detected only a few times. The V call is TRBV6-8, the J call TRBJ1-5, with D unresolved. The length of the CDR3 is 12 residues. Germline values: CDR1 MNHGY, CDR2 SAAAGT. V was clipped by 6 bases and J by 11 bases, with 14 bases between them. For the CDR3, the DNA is TGTGCCAGCAGCGTACCCATCGTAGCCCAGCATTTT. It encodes CASSVPIVAQHF.